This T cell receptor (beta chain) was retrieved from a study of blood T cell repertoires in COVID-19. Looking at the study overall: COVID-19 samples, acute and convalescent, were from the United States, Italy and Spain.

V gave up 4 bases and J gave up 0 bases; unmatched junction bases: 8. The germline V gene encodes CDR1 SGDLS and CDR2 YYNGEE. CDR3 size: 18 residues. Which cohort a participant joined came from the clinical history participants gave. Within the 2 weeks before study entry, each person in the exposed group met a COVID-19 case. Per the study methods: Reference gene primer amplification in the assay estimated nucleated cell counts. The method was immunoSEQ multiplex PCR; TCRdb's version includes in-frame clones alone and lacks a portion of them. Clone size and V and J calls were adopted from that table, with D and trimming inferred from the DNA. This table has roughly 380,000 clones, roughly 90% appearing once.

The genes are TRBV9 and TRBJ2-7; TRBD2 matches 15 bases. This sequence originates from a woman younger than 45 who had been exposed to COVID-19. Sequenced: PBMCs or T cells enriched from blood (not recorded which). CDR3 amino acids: CASSPGTSGRLSSYEQYF. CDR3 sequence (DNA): TGTGCCAGCAGCCCTGGGACTAGCGGGAGGCTGAGCTCCTACGAGCAGTACTTC.